The 5 T cell receptor beta chains in this list originate from one sample, sequenced in a study of T cells in Graves' hyperthyroidism and ophthalmopathy. TCR beta CDR3 sequences were amplified from RNA transcripts. Primed by the HTBI set, a first-round RT-PCR was run on the TCR CDR3. From the multiplex PCR reads, TCRdb called clonotypes with MiXCR, one entry per CDR3 protein. The table lists 400,000 to 550,000 distinct CDR3 sequences, around a quarter of them singletons. What was sequenced was blood. All receptors come from a woman aged 30 to 39 with Graves' ophthalmopathy.

This clonotype was counted many times. This chain's CDR3 is CSARDIDTGTYGYTF. Written as DNA, the CDR3 is TGCAGTGCTAGAGATATAGATACAGGGACCTATGGCTACACCTTC. The chain couples TRBV20-1 to TRBJ1-2, with D perhaps matching TRBD1 (6 bases). Trimming removed 0 bases from V and 4 bases from J, with 15 bases in between. CDR3 length: 15 residues. The germline CDR1 and CDR2 sequences are DFQATT and SNEGSKA (reference sequence).

This clonotype was detected many times. This chain connects TRBV11-2 to TRBJ1-2; tentatively, D is TRBD1 (6 bases). CDR3 size: 13 residues. CDR1 is SGHAT and CDR2 is FQNNGV in the germline V gene. V was clipped by 3 bases and J by 4 bases, with 9 bases between them. CDR3 region: CASSFGTTYGYTF. The CDR3 DNA reads TGTGCCAGCAGCTTTGGGACAACCTATGGCTACACCTTC. Complete variable domain (other parts from reference TRBV11-2 and TRBJ1-2): EAGVAQSPRYKIIEKRQSVAFWCNPISGHATLYWYQQILGQGPKLLIQFQNNGVVDDSQLPKDRFSAERLKGVDSTLKIQPAKLEDSAVYLCASSFGTTYGYTFGSGTRLTVV.

Only a few counts were recorded for this clonotype. The CDR3 sequence is CASSFETEDSPLHF. The CDR3 DNA sequence: TGTGCCAGCAGCTTTGAGACGGAAGATTCACCCCTCCACTTT. The chain recombines TRBV7-9 with TRBJ1-6; D is unclear. V lost 3 bases and J lost 8, with 11 bases in between. CDR1 and CDR2 from the germline V gene are SEHNR and FQNEAQ (reference sequence). The CDR3 covers 14 residues. Based on the CDR3 plus reference TRBV7-9 and TRBJ1-6, the full variable domain is DTGVSQNPRHKITKRGQNVTFRCDPISEHNRLYWYRQTLGQGPEFLTYFQNEAQLEKSRLLSDRFSAERPKGSFSTLEIQRTEQGDSAMYLCASSFETEDSPLHFGNGTRLTVT.

The chain employs TRBV6-1 and TRBJ1-2; no clear D. V was trimmed by 8 bases and J by 5 bases, leaving 21 bases between them. Looked up from germline, CDR1 is MNHNS and CDR2 is SASEGT. The CDR3 contains 15 residues. CDR3 in amino acids: CASLRNTGAGYGYTF. In DNA, the CDR3 is TGTGCCAGCTTACGGAACACCGGAGCTGGGTATGGCTACACCTTC.

This clonotype was recorded a few times. A read error may be the cause here, since a much bigger clone is one base away. The chain carries TRBV30 and TRBJ1-1, with TRBD1 as a possible D gene (5 bases). This CDR3 has 15 amino acids. The V gene lost 4 bases and the J gene lost 8 bases, with 23 bases spanning the gap. CDR1 GTSNPN and CDR2 SVGIG come from the germline V gene (reference sequence). The CDR3 sequence is CAWTAGNPGEAEAFF. As DNA, the CDR3 is TGTGCCTGGACTGCAGGGAACCCGGGTGAGGCCGAAGCTTTCTTT.